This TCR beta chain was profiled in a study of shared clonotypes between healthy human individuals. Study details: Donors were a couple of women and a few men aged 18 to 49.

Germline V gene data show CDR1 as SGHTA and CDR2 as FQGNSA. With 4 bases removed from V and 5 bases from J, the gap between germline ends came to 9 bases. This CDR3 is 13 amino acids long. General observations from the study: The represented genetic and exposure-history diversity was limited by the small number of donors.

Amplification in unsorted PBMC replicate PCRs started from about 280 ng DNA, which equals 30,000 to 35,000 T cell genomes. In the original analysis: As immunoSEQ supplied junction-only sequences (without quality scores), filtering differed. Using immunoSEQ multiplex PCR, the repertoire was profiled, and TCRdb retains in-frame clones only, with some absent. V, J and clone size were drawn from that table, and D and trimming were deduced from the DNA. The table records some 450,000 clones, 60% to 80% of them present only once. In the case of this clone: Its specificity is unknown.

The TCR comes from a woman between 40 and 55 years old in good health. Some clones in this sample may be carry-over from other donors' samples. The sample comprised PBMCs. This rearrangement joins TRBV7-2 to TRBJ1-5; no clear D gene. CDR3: CASSSWEYQPQHF. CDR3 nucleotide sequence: TGTGCCAGCAGCTCATGGGAATATCAGCCCCAGCATTTT.